This T cell receptor (beta chain) was profiled in a study of blood T cell repertoires in COVID-19. Study overall: The study drew acute and convalescent COVID-19 samples from the United States, Italy and Spain.

Trimming shortened V by 2 bases and J by 0 bases, and 8 bases separated the two germline ends. The CDR3 is 14 residues long. Germline values: CDR1 SGDLS, CDR2 YYNGEE. Generated by immunoSEQ multiplex PCR, the TCRdb table keeps only in-frame clones and is missing some. In the table there are 90,000 to 100,000 clones, around 67% of which are singletons. This receptor was obtained from a woman aged 60 to 75 in a cohort sampled during active or convalescent COVID-19. The sample was peripheral blood. The chain recombines TRBV9 with TRBJ1-2; possibly TRBD1 for D (6 bases). CDR3 DNA sequence: TGTGCCAGCAGCGTGGACAGATCTAACTATGGCTACACCTTC. Translating gives CASSVDRSNYGYTF.